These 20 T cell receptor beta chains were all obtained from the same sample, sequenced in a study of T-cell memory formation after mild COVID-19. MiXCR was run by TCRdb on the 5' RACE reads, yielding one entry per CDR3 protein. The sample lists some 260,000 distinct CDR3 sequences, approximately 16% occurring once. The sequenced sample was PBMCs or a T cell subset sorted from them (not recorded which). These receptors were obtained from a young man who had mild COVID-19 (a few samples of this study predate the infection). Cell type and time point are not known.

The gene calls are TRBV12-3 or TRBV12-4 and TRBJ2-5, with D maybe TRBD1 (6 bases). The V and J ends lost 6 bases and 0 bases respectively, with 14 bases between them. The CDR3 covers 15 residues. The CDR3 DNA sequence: TGTGCCAGCAGCCTCCAGGGGCGGTACCAAGAGACCCAGTACTTC. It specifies CASSLQGRYQETQYF.

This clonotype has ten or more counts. The CDR3, as DNA: TGTGCCAGCAAGGACAGGGAGGGAGAGACCCAGTACTTC. It translates to CASKDREGETQYF. The V and J genes are TRBV2 and TRBJ2-5; D possibly corresponds to TRBD1 (8 bases). V was clipped by 7 bases and J by 4 bases, with 13 bases between them. There are 13 residues in the CDR3. Germline loops: CDR1 SNHLY, CDR2 FYNNEI.

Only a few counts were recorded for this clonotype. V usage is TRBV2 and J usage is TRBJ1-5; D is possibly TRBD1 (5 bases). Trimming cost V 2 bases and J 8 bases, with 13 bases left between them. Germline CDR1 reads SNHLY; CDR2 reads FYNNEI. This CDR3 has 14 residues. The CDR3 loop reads CASSEQGDWEPQHF. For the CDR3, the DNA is TGTGCCAGCAGTGAACAGGGCGACTGGGAGCCCCAGCATTTT.

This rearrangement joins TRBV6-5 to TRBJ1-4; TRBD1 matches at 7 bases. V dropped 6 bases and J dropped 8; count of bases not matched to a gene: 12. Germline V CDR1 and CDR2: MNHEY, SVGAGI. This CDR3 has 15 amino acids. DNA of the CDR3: TGTGCCAGCAGCTCGGGACAGCAGTATCGGGAAAAACTGTTTTTT. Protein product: CASSSGQQYREKLFF.

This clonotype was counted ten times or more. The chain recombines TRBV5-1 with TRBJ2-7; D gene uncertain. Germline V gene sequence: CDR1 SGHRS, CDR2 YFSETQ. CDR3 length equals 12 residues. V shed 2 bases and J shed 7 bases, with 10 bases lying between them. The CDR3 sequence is CASSFLGDEQYF. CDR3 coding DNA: TGCGCCAGCAGCTTCCTTGGAGATGAGCAGTACTTC.

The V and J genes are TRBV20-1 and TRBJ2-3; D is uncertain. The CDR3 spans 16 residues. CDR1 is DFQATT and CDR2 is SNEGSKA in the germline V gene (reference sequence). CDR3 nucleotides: TGCAGCGCCCCGGGTGGAGCGACCTCTAGCACAGATACGCAGTATTTT. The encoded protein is CSAPGGATSSTDTQYF.

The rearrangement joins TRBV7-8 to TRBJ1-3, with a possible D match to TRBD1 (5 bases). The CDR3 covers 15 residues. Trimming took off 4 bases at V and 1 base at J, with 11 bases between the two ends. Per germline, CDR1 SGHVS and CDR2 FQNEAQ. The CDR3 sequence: CASSYLTASGNTIYF. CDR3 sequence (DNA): TGTGCCAGCAGCTACCTGACAGCTTCTGGAAACACCATATATTTT.

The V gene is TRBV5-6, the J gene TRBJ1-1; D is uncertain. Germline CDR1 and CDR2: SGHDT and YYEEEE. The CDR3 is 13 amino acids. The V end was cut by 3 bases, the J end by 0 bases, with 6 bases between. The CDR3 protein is CASSSRLNTEAFF. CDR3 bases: TGTGCCAGCAGCTCGCGGTTGAACACTGAAGCTTTCTTT.

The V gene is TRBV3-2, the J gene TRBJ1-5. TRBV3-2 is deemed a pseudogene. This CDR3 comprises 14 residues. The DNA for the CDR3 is TGTGCCAGCCAGATTCGGCTTAGCAATCAGCCCCAGCATTTT. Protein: CASQIRLSNQPQHF.

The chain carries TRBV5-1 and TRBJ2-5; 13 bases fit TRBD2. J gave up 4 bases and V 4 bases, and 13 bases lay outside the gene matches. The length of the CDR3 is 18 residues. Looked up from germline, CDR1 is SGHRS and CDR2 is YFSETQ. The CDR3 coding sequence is TGCGCCAGCAGCCCAGGACTAGCGGGGGCCGGAGGGGGAGAGACCCAGTACTTC. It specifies CASSPGLAGAGGGETQYF.

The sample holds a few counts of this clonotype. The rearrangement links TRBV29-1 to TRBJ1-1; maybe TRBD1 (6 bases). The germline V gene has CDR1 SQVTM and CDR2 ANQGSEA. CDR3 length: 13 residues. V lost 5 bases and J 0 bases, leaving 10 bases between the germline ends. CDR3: CSVSGQLNTEAFF. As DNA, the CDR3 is TGCAGCGTTAGTGGACAGCTGAACACTGAAGCTTTCTTT.

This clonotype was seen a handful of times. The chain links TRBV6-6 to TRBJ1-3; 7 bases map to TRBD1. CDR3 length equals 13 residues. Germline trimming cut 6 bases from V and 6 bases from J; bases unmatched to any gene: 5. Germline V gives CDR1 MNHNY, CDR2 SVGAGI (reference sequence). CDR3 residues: CASRTGTVNTIYF. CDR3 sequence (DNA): TGTGCCAGCAGAACCGGGACAGTAAACACCATATATTTT.

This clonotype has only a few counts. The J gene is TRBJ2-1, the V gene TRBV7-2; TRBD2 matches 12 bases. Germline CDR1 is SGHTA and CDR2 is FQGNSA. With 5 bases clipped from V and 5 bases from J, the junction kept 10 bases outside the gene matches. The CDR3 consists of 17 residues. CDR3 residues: CASSPLWTSGENNEQFF. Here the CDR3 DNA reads TGTGCCAGCAGCCCACTCTGGACTAGCGGGGAGAACAATGAGCAGTTCTTC.

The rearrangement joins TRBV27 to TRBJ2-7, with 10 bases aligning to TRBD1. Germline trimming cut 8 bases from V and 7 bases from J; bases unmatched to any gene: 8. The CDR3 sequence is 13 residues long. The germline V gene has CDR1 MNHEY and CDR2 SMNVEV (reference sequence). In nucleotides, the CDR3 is TGTGCCAGCGGAAGACAGGGGGCGTGGGAGCAGTACTTC. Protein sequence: CASGRQGAWEQYF.

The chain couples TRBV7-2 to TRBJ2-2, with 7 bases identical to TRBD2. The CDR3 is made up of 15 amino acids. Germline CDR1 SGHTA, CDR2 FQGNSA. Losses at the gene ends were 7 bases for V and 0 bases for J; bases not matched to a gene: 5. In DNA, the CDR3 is TGTGCCAGCACCCAGCGGGGCTCGAACACCGGGGAGCTGTTTTTT. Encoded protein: CASTQRGSNTGELFF.

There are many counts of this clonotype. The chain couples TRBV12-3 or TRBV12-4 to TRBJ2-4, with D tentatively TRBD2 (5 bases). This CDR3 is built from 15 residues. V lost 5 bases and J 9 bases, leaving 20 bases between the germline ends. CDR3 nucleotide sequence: TGTGCCAGCAGTCAGACCAGATCGAGGGCACGCATTCAGTACTTC. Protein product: CASSQTRSRARIQYF.

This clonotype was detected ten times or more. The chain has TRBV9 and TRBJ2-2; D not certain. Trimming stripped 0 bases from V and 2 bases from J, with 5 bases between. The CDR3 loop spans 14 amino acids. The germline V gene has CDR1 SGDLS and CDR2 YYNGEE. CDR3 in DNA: TGTGCCAGCAGCGTAGGCACCAACACCGGGGAGCTGTTTTTT. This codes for CASSVGTNTGELFF.

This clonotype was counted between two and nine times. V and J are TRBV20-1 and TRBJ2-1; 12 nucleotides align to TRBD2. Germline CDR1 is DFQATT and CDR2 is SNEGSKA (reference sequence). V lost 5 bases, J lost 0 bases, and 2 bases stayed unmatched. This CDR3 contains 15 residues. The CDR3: CSASSGGASYNEQFF. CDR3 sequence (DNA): TGCAGTGCTTCTAGCGGGGGGGCCTCCTACAATGAGCAGTTCTTC.

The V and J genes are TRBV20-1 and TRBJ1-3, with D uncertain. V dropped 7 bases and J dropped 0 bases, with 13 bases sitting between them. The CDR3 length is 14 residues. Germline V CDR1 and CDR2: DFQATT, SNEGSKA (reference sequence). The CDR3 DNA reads TGCAGTGGTCTGGACGGTCGCTCTGGAAACACCATATATTTT. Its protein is CSGLDGRSGNTIYF.

CDR3 sequence: CASSFLASTDTQYF. The CDR3 region has the DNA TGTGCCAGCAGTTTTTTGGCTAGCACAGATACGCAGTATTTT. The chain uses TRBV12-3 or TRBV12-4 and TRBJ2-3, with no clear D. The length of the CDR3 is 14 residues. Deletions cut 3 bases from V and 0 bases from J, with 7 bases between.